One and the same sample provided the 11 T cell receptor beta chains below, sequenced in a study of CD8+ T cells in alopecia areata. RNA was extracted and reverse transcribed into cDNA as the sequencing template. Assay used: immunoSEQ multiplex PCR; TCRdb lists only in-frame clones, some missing. In the table there are 110,000 or so clones, roughly 56% of which are singletons. The treatment here: oral pan-JAK inhibitor, 5-10 mg twice daily. The sample was CD4+ T cells sorted from blood, taken at week 24, from a patient treated with tofacitinib. Receptors originate from a human donor with alopecia areata.

This clone was seen a few times. The gene calls are TRBV4-2 and TRBJ2-2; D possibly corresponds to TRBD1 (6 bases). The CDR3 runs to 17 residues. Germline lookup yields CDR1 LGHNA and CDR2 YNFKEQ. Trimming stripped 1 base from V and 2 bases from J, with 14 bases between. The CDR3 DNA follows: TGTGCCAGCAGCCAAGTGCTAACCGGGACAAACACCGGGGAGCTGTTTTTT. Translation gives CASSQVLTGTNTGELFF.

V gene TRBV5-6 combines with J gene TRBJ1-1; a possible D gene is TRBD1 (5 bases). CDR1 SGHDT and CDR2 YYEEEE come from the germline V gene. The V and J ends lost 4 bases and 5 bases respectively, with 12 bases between them. The CDR3 consists of 13 residues. DNA of the CDR3: TGTGCCAGCAGCGCGGGGACTCGTACTGAAGCTTTCTTT. Its translation is CASSAGTRTEAFF.

The chain combines TRBV2 with TRBJ2-5; 15 bases match TRBD2. V lost 6 bases, J lost 3 bases, and 5 bases stayed unmatched. Germline values: CDR1 SNHLY, CDR2 FYNNEI. The CDR3 loop spans 16 amino acids. In DNA form, the CDR3 reads TGTGCCAGCAGCCGCGGACTAGCGGGGGGGAAAGAGACCCAGTACTTC. This gives the protein CASSRGLAGGKETQYF. Filled out from reference TRBV2 and TRBJ2-5, the complete variable domain reads EPEVTQTPSHQVTQMGQEVILRCVPISNHLYFYWYRQILGQKVEFLVSFYNNEISEKSEIFDDQFSVERPDGSNFTLKIRSTKLEDSAMYFCASSRGLAGGKETQYFGPGTRLLVL.

This clone was detected only a few times. The chain carries TRBV5-4 and TRBJ2-6; D is perhaps TRBD1 (6 bases). The CDR3 spans 18 residues. Trimming stripped 5 bases from V and 0 bases from J, with 18 bases between. Germline V gene sequence: CDR1 SGHNT, CDR2 YYREEE (reference sequence). The CDR3 nucleotides read TGTGCCAGCAGTCCCGGGACATTTCCCGCCTCTGGGGCCAACGTCCTGACTTTC. This gives the protein CASSPGTFPASGANVLTF.

The chain employs TRBV19 and TRBJ1-2, with a weak D call TRBD1 (5 bases). Germline assignment: CDR1 LNHDA and CDR2 SQIVND (reference sequence). Trimming removed 6 bases at V and 8 bases at J, with 13 bases between. The CDR3 runs 12 residues. CDR3 sequence (DNA): TGTGCCAGTAGGACCCGGGACGAAGGCTACACCTTC. Its protein product is CASRTRDEGYTF.

This clone appeared a few times. This chain uses TRBV1 with TRBJ1-2. TRBV1 has pseudogene status. This CDR3 contains 16 residues. The CDR3 spells CTSSQDRTAANYGYTF. The CDR3 DNA reads as TGCACCAGCAGCCAAGATCGAACCGCGGCTAACTATGGCTACACCTTC.

This clone was seen a handful of times. Germline and junction disagree at one end, which may indicate a read error. Other DNA sequences in this specimen translate into the identical CDR3. This chain links TRBV4-1 with TRBJ1-2; 7 bases fit TRBD1. Looked up from germline, CDR1 is MGHRA and CDR2 is YSYEKL. CDR3 size: 16 residues. The CDR3 DNA reads TGTGCCAGCAGCCAAGATCCGGGACAGCTTAACTATGGCTACACCTTC. Translation: CASSQDPGQLNYGYTF.

The chain carries TRBV6-5 and TRBJ1-2; TRBD1 aligns across 10 bases. There are 15 residues in the CDR3. CDR1 and CDR2 (germline): MNHEY, SVGAGI. V shed 2 bases, J shed 7 bases, and the junction held 7 bases outside the gene matches. The CDR3: CASSYEGQGLGGYTF. Written as DNA, the CDR3 is TGTGCCAGCAGTTACGAGGGACAGGGGCTTGGTGGCTACACCTTC.

The rearrangement uses TRBV4-2 and TRBJ2-7; 7 bases line up with TRBD1. Germline values: CDR1 LGHNA, CDR2 YNFKEQ. V shed 1 base, J shed 0 bases, and the junction held 3 bases outside the gene matches. The length of the CDR3 is 15 residues. The CDR3 DNA sequence: TGTGCCAGCAGCCAAGGGGACAGCAGCTCCTACGAGCAGTACTTC. Translated: CASSQGDSSSYEQYF.

In its sample, this clone was seen a few times. The rearrangement joins TRBV7-3 to TRBJ2-1; D may be TRBD2 (6 bases). Germline V gene lookup returns CDR1 SGHTA and CDR2 FQGTGA. This CDR3 comprises 13 residues. With 2 bases removed from V and 7 bases from J, the gap between germline ends came to 9 bases. In DNA, the CDR3 is TGTGCCAGCAGCTTACTAGCGACGAATGAGCAGTTCTTC. Its translation: CASSLLATNEQFF. The full variable domain, completed using reference TRBV7-3 and TRBJ2-1, is GAGVSQTPSNKVTEKGKYVELRCDPISGHTALYWYRQSLGQGPEFLIYFQGTGAADDSGLPNDRFFAVRPEGSVSTLKIQRTERGDSAVYLCASSLLATNEQFFGPGTRLTVL.

V usage is TRBV27 and J usage is TRBJ1-1; D uncertain. Trimming shortened V by 4 bases and J by 1 base, and 7 bases separated the two germline ends. Germline V CDR1 and CDR2: MNHEY, SMNVEV (reference sequence). This CDR3 has 13 amino acids. The CDR3 region has the DNA TGTGCCAGCAGTTATTTCTGGAACACTGAAGCTTTCTTT. Its protein product is CASSYFWNTEAFF.